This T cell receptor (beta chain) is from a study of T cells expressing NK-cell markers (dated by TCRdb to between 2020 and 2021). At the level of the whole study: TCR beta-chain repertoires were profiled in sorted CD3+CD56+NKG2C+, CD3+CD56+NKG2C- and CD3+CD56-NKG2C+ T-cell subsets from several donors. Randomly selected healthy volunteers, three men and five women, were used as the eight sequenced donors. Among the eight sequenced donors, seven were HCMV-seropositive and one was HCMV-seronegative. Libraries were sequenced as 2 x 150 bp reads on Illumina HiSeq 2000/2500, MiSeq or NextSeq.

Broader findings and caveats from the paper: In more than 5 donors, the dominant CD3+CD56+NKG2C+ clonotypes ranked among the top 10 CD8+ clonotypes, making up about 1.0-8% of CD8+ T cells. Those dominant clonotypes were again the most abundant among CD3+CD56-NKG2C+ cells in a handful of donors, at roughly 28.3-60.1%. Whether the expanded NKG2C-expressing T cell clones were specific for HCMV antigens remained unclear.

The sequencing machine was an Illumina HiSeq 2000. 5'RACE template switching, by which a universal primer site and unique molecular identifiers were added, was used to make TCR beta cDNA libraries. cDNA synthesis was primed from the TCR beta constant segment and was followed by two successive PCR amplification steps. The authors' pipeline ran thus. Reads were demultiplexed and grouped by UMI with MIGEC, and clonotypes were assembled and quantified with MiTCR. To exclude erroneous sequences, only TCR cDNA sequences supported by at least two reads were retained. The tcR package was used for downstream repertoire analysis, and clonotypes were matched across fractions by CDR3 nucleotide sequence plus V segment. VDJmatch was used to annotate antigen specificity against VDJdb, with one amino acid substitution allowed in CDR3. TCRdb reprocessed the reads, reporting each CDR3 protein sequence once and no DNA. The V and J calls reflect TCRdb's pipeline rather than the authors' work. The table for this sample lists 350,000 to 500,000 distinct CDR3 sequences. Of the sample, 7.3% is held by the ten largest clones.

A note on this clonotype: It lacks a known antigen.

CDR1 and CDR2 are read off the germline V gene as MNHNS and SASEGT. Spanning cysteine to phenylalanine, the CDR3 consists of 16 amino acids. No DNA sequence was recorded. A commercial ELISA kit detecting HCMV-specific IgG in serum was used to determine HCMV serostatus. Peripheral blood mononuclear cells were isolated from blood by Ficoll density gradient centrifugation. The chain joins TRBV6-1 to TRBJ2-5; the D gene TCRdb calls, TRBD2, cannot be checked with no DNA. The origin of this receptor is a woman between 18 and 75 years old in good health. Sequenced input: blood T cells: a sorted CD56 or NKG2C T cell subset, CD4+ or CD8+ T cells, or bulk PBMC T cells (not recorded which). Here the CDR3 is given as CASSEQTRILQETQYF.